One and the same sample provided the 13 T cell receptor beta chains below, sequenced in a study of T-cell memory formation after mild COVID-19. TCRdb recomputed calls from the 5' RACE reads with MiXCR, one row per CDR3 protein. Here the sample spans 350,000 to 500,000 distinct CDR3 sequences, approximately 20% being singletons. The sample was PBMCs or a T cell subset sorted from them (not recorded which). Receptor source: an adult woman who had mild COVID-19 (a few samples of this study predate the infection). Cell type and time point are not known.

In this sample, this clonotype turned up a few times. V and J are TRBV7-9 and TRBJ1-3; D may be TRBD1 (5 bases). Trimming removed 4 bases at V and 5 bases at J, with 15 bases between. This CDR3 has 15 residues. CDR1 is SEHNR and CDR2 is FQNEAQ in the germline V gene (reference sequence). CDR3 nucleotides: TGTGCCAGCAGCTCGAACCGGGACCCTAGAAACACCATATATTTT. Its translation: CASSSNRDPRNTIYF.

This clonotype has only a few counts. The rearrangement joins TRBV5-4 to TRBJ2-7, with 10 nucleotides matching TRBD1. This CDR3 has 16 residues. CDR1 is SGHNT, CDR2 YYREEE, per germline (reference sequence). V lost 3 bases, J lost 0 bases, and 6 bases stayed unmatched. For the CDR3, the DNA is TGTGCCAGCAGCTACCAGACAGGGGGCATCTCCTACGAGCAGTACTTC. Residues: CASSYQTGGISYEQYF.

The rearrangement uses TRBV12-5 and TRBJ2-1, with TRBD2 matching 9 bases. The CDR3 runs 16 residues. Germline V CDR1 and CDR2: LGHNT, FRNRAP. V dropped 0 bases and J dropped 8; count of bases not matched to a gene: 8. The CDR3 here is CASGLVWGGRADEQFF. In DNA form, the CDR3 reads TGTGCTAGTGGTTTGGTATGGGGCGGGAGGGCGGATGAGCAGTTCTTC. Full variable domain (missing parts from reference TRBV12-5 and TRBJ2-1): DARVTQTPRHKVTEMGQEVTMRCQPILGHNTVFWYRQTMMQGLELLAYFRNRAPLDDSGMPKDRFSAEMPDATLATLKIQPSEPRDSAVYFCASGLVWGGRADEQFFGPGTRLTVL.

The CDR3 is CASSPGGQNTGELFF. The CDR3 DNA sequence: TGTGCCAGCAGCCCAGGAGGGCAGAACACCGGGGAGCTGTTTTTT. The rearrangement joins TRBV7-8 to TRBJ2-2; maybe TRBD2 (6 bases). Per germline, CDR1 SGHVS and CDR2 FQNEAQ. V lost 5 bases to trimming and J lost 1 base, with 11 bases between them. The CDR3 runs 15 residues.

The J gene is TRBJ2-1, the V gene TRBV20-1; 11 bases are shared with TRBD2. Germline V gives CDR1 DFQATT, CDR2 SNEGSKA (reference sequence). Losses at the gene ends were 0 bases for V and 0 bases for J; bases not matched to a gene: 10. The CDR3 is 19 amino acids. CDR3 DNA sequence: TGCAGTGCTAGAGATCTTTTTAGCGGGGGGGAAAGCTCCTACAATGAGCAGTTCTTC. Protein sequence: CSARDLFSGGESSYNEQFF.

In DNA form, the CDR3 reads TGTGCCAGCAGCTCGACAGGGGAAGAAGAAAAACTGTTTTTT. It codes for CASSSTGEEEKLFF. The gene calls are TRBV7-9 and TRBJ1-4; TRBD1 aligns across 8 bases. V was clipped by 4 bases and J by 8 bases; unmatched bases: 6. The CDR3 is 14 amino acids. Germline CDR1 SEHNR, CDR2 FQNEAQ (reference sequence).

CDR3 nucleotides: TGTGCCAGCAGCCCCCTCCTCGGAGGAGAAGCTTTCTTT. Translated, it gives CASSPLLGGEAFF. V is TRBV11-2 and J is TRBJ1-1; no clear D gene. V was clipped by 5 bases and J by 8 bases, with 15 bases between them. The CDR3 is 13 residues long. Germline V gene sequence: CDR1 SGHAT, CDR2 FQNNGV.

The chain links TRBV20-1 to TRBJ1-5; D is uncertain. Trimming cost V 3 bases and J 1 base, with 10 bases left between them. The CDR3 consists of 14 residues. In germline, CDR1 is DFQATT, CDR2 SNEGSKA (reference sequence). The CDR3 DNA follows: TGCAGTGCTAGTATTGGCAGGAGCAATCAGCCCCAGCATTTT. Its protein product is CSASIGRSNQPQHF.

In its sample, this clonotype was seen a few times. The chain is built from TRBV7-2 and TRBJ2-7, with a weak D call TRBD1 (6 bases). Germline CDR1 reads SGHTA; CDR2 reads FQGNSA. V was pared by 4 bases and J by 5 bases, with 15 bases between. This CDR3 has 14 residues. The CDR3 protein is CASSSRKQGDEQYF. In nucleotides, the CDR3 is TGTGCCAGCAGCTCCCGAAAACAGGGCGACGAGCAGTACTTC.

V usage is TRBV20-1 and J usage is TRBJ2-1, with D perhaps assigned TRBD1 or TRBD2 (6 bases each). CDR3 length equals 12 residues. The germline V gene has CDR1 DFQATT and CDR2 SNEGSKA (reference sequence). CDR3 in DNA: TGCAGCGGGGGCGGGACCTACAATGAGCAGTTCTTC. It codes for CSGGGTYNEQFF.

V gene TRBV20-1 combines with J gene TRBJ2-1; D gene unclear. The CDR3 loop spans 17 amino acids. V lost 0 bases, J lost 0 bases, and 15 bases lay in between. Germline V gene data show CDR1 as DFQATT and CDR2 as SNEGSKA (reference sequence). CDR3 region: CSARDRRIQSSYNEQFF. In DNA form, the CDR3 reads TGCAGTGCTAGAGATCGGCGCATTCAAAGCTCCTACAATGAGCAGTTCTTC.

This chain uses TRBV12-3 or TRBV12-4 with TRBJ1-4; D gene unclear. V was shortened by 1 base and J by 7 bases, with 7 bases between the two germline ends. The CDR3 spans 13 residues. The CDR3 loop is CASSLERREKLFF. The CDR3 nucleotides read TGTGCCAGCAGTTTAGAGCGGCGTGAAAAACTGTTTTTT.

The rearrangement links TRBV7-8 to TRBJ1-5; D is undetermined. Germline CDR1 reads SGHVS; CDR2 reads FQNEAQ. The ends were cut back, 5 bases at V and 5 bases at J, with 16 bases in the middle. The CDR3 extends over 15 amino acids. CDR3 nucleotide sequence: TGTGCCAGCAGCCCAACCCGGGCAAACTATCAGCCCCAGCATTTT. Amino acids: CASSPTRANYQPQHF. The full variable domain, in which reference TRBV7-8 and TRBJ1-5 provide the parts outside the CDR3, is GAGVSQSPRYKVAKRGQDVALRCDPISGHVSLFWYQQALGQGPEFLTYFQNEAQLDKSGLPSDRFFAERPEGSVSTLKIQRTQQEDSAVYLCASSPTRANYQPQHFGDGTRLSIL.